This T cell receptor (beta chain) was found in a study of T-cell memory formation after mild COVID-19. Regarding the study as a whole: The finding that pre-infection memory included some responding clones suggested that cross-reactive memory joined.

One entry per CDR3 protein, called by TCRdb with MiXCR from the 5' RACE reads. This table has 300,000 to 400,000 distinct CDR3 sequences, approximately 29% appearing once. CDR3 length: 14 amino acids. Trimming removed 2 bases at V and 4 bases at J, with 12 bases between. Germline CDR1 SNHLY, CDR2 FYNNEI. A few counts support this clonotype. No antigen is known for it. The sample comprised PBMCs or a T cell subset sorted from them (not recorded which). The source is an adult woman who had mild COVID-19 (a few samples of this study predate the infection). Cell type and time point are not known. The gene calls are TRBV2 and TRBJ2-7, with D possibly being TRBD1 or TRBD2 (6 bases each). The chain's CDR3 is CASSEWGAEYEQYF. The CDR3 DNA reads TGTGCCAGCAGTGAATGGGGGGCCGAGTACGAGCAGTACTTC.